This T cell receptor (beta chain) was recovered during a study of glioma-infiltrating T cells after dendritic cell vaccination. Data came from immunoSEQ multiplex PCR; TCRdb stores just in-frame clones and leaves some out. The sample lists under 100,000 clones; about four fifths were seen once. Regarding this clone: Its specificity is unknown.

Broader study findings: Complete blood and tumor specimen sets were limited to few patients.

The CDR3 runs to 16 residues. Germline CDR1 is SGDLS and CDR2 is YYNGEE. Losses at the gene ends were 5 bases for V and 7 bases for J; bases not matched to a gene: 15. This rearrangement joins TRBV9 to TRBJ1-1, with 9 bases matching TRBD1. This sample comprised blood, obtained before dendritic cell vaccination. This clonotype originated in a human donor with glioblastoma. CDR3 in DNA: TGTGCCAGCAGTAAAGACCCCCGCGGGACAGGGAATGAAGCTTTCTTT. Amino acids: CASSKDPRGTGNEAFF.